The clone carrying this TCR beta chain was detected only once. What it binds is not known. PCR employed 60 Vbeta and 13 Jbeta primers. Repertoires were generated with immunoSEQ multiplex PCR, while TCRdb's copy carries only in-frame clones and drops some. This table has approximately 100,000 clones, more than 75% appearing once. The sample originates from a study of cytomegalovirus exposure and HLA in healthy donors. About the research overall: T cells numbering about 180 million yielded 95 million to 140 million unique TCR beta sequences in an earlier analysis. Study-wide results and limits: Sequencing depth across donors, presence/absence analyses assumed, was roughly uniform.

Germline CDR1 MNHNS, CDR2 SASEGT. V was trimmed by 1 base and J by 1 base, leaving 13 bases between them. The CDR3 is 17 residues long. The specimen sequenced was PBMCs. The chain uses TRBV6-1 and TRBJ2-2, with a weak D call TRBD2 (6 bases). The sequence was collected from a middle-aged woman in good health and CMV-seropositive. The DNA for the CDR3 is TGTGCCAGCAGTGAAGTCGGAGGGGCGGTGAACACCGGGGAGCTGTTTTTT. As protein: CASSEVGGAVNTGELFF.